This T cell receptor beta chain was recovered during a study of blood T cell repertoires in COVID-19. Study-wide context: Italy, Spain and the United States were the sources of the convalescent and acute COVID-19 samples. Nucleic acid was either cDNA or gDNA, and it came from T cells, B-cell-depleted T cells, or PBMCs.

Authors' methods: Reference gene primer amplification gave nucleated cell count estimates. Sequenced by immunoSEQ multiplex PCR; TCRdb stores in-frame clones only, minus some. That table gives V, J and clone size, and the DNA gave D and trimming. In the table there are under 75,000 clones, roughly 90% of which are singletons. With V trimmed by 0 bases and J by 6 bases, 5 bases remained unmatched. CDR3 size: 15 residues. CDR1 and CDR2 (germline): SGHRS, YFSETQ. Specimen: peripheral blood. The rearrangement links TRBV5-1 to TRBJ1-4, with 7 bases matching TRBD1. The TCR comes from a man aged 55 to 70 with active COVID-19. The CDR3, as DNA: TGCGCCAGCAGCTTGGGGGGACAGACTTATGAAAAACTGTTTTTT. Translated: CASSLGGQTYEKLFF.